The 29 T cell receptor beta chains below all came from one sample that was sequenced in a study of cytomegalovirus exposure and HLA in healthy donors. The PCR used 60 Vbeta and 13 Jbeta primers. Here immunoSEQ multiplex PCR was the method, and the copy in TCRdb shows in-frame clones only, minus some. The repertoire holds 170,000 or so clones, with 70% to 85% as singletons. The source material was PBMCs. The receptors were gathered from a woman aged 60-75 years in good health and CMV-seropositive.

The chain uses TRBV28 and TRBJ2-7; 10 nucleotides line up with TRBD1. The V and J ends lost 10 bases and 5 bases, in that order; junction bases with no gene match: 8. The CDR3 is 13 residues long. From germline, CDR1 is MDHEN and CDR2 SYDVKM. The CDR3 protein is CATTSGTGDEQYF. The CDR3 bases are TGTGCCACAACCTCCGGGACAGGGGACGAGCAGTACTTC.

This clone came up a few times. The chain recombines TRBV7-9 with TRBJ2-7; D is uncertain. Germline values: CDR1 SEHNR, CDR2 FQNEAQ (reference sequence). The CDR3 is 12 amino acids. Trimming left V 5 bases short and J 9 bases short, with 14 bases between. CDR3 nucleotides: TGTGCCAGCAGCCCAAATAGCCTATTGCAGTACTTC. This sequence encodes CASSPNSLLQYF. The complete variable domain, with remaining parts taken from reference TRBV7-9 and TRBJ2-7, reads DTGVSQNPRHKITKRGQNVTFRCDPISEHNRLYWYRQTLGQGPEFLTYFQNEAQLEKSRLLSDRFSAERPKGSFSTLEIQRTEQGDSAMYLCASSPNSLLQYFGPGTRLTVT.

The gene calls are TRBV29-1 and TRBJ1-1; 9 bases fit TRBD1. From germline, CDR1 is SQVTM and CDR2 ANQGSEA. The CDR3 is 15 amino acids. V gave up 3 bases and J gave up 3 bases; unmatched junction bases: 8. The CDR3 nucleotides read TGCAGCGTTGACCCCACAGGGGGCGTTTACACTGAAGCTTTCTTT. This codes for CSVDPTGGVYTEAFF.

This chain links TRBV6-5 with TRBJ1-5, with D tentatively TRBD1 (5 bases). Germline assignment: CDR1 MNHEY and CDR2 SVGAGI. The CDR3 loop spans 14 amino acids. Trimming removed 2 bases from V and 8 bases from J, with 13 bases in between. CDR3 sequence reads: CASSYRGQGEPQHF. CDR3 nucleotide sequence: TGTGCCAGCAGTTACAGGGGTCAAGGTGAGCCCCAGCATTTT.

This chain links TRBV7-2 with TRBJ1-3; D ambiguous. In germline, CDR1 is SGHTA, CDR2 FQGNSA. The CDR3 extends over 15 amino acids. The V end lost 4 bases, the J end lost 0 bases, and 10 bases lay between the germline ends. The CDR3 DNA reads TGTGCCAGCAGCTCGGCCAGGTACTCTGGAAACACCATATATTTT. Amino acid sequence: CASSSARYSGNTIYF.

The chain is built from TRBV28 and TRBJ1-1, with TRBD1 as a possible D gene (6 bases). Deletions cut 6 bases from V and 6 bases from J, with 8 bases between. CDR1 and CDR2 from the germline V gene are MDHEN and SYDVKM. CDR3 length: 11 amino acids. The CDR3 DNA sequence: TGTGCCAGCAGACGGACAGCTGAAGCTTTCTTT. This translates into CASRRTAEAFF.

The chain recombines TRBV6-1 with TRBJ1-5; 9 bases agree with TRBD1. Germline CDR1 reads MNHNS; CDR2 reads SASEGT. Germline trimming cut 6 bases from V and 2 bases from J; bases unmatched to any gene: 5. The CDR3 is 15 amino acids. CDR3 protein: CASSVQGARNQPQHF. The CDR3 DNA reads as TGTGCCAGCAGCGTACAGGGGGCTCGCAATCAGCCCCAGCATTTT.

Of note for this clone: At one end the junction does not follow the germline gene, possibly because of a read error. This chain links TRBV28 with TRBJ2-7; D remains ambiguous. CDR1 is MDHEN and CDR2 is SYDVKM in the germline V gene. CDR3 size: 14 residues. This CDR3 reads CASNLALPSQAQYF. In nucleotides, the CDR3 is TGTGCCAGCAATTTAGCTCTGCCGTCCCAAGCGCAGTACTTC.

The rearrangement uses TRBV6-5 and TRBJ1-5, with TRBD1 matching over 9 bases. The V gene end was trimmed by 6 bases and the J gene end by 7 bases; junction bases not matched to a gene: 10. Germline assignment: CDR1 MNHEY and CDR2 SVGAGI. CDR3 length equals 15 residues. DNA for the CDR3: TGTGCCAGCAGCCTTGGACAGGGGAGAGGACAGCCCCAGCATTTT. Translation: CASSLGQGRGQPQHF.

This clone was seen a handful of times. The chain joins TRBV30 to TRBJ2-3; a weak D match, TRBD2 (5 bases). The CDR3 is made up of 13 amino acids. Trimming took off 2 bases at V and 6 bases at J, with 12 bases between the two ends. The germline gives CDR1 GTSNPN, CDR2 SVGIG (reference sequence). Here the CDR3 DNA reads TGTGCCTGGAGTATTTTAGTAGCGGATACGCAGTATTTT. It is translated as CAWSILVADTQYF.

The rearrangement uses TRBV5-4 and TRBJ2-7, with D possibly TRBD2 on 5 matching bases. The CDR3 length is 14 residues. CDR1 and CDR2 from the germline V gene are SGHNT and YYREEE (reference sequence). Trimming took 0 bases from V and 5 from J, leaving 12 bases between them. CDR3 sequence reads: CASSLGRTGDEQYF. The CDR3 coding sequence is TGTGCCAGCAGCTTGGGGCGCACCGGGGACGAGCAGTACTTC.

The J gene is TRBJ1-1, the V gene TRBV10-3; unclear D gene. CDR3 length: 13 amino acids. Trimming left V 6 bases short and J 0 bases short, with 8 bases between. CDR1 is ENHRY and CDR2 is SYGVKD in the germline V gene. The CDR3 DNA reads as TGTGCCATCAGGACACCCCTGAACACTGAAGCTTTCTTT. This sequence encodes CAIRTPLNTEAFF.

This chain links TRBV4-3 with TRBJ2-3; the D gene is possibly TRBD2 (6 bases). CDR1 is LGHNA, CDR2 YSLEER, per germline. The V and J ends lost 0 bases and 6 bases respectively, with 7 bases between them. The CDR3 sequence is 13 residues long. CDR3 coding DNA: TGCGCCAGCAGCCAAGACAGCGGGGATACGCAGTATTTT. Translated: CASSQDSGDTQYF.

The chain uses TRBV6-5 and TRBJ2-5; the match to TRBD2 covers 7 bases. The CDR3 runs 14 residues. V lost 0 bases, J lost 5 bases, and 3 bases stayed unmatched. CDR1 and CDR2 (germline): MNHEY, SVGAGI. CDR3 loop: CASSYSGGVETQYF. CDR3 DNA: TGTGCCAGCAGTTACTCGGGGGGGGTCGAGACCCAGTACTTC.

This chain uses TRBV9 with TRBJ1-5; D gene uncertain. Deletions cut 3 bases from V and 0 bases from J, with 7 bases between. Germline assignment: CDR1 SGDLS and CDR2 YYNGEE. The CDR3 extends over 14 amino acids. The CDR3 protein is CASSAQSSNQPQHF. The CDR3 DNA reads as TGTGCCAGCAGCGCCCAGTCTAGCAATCAGCCCCAGCATTTT.

The J gene is TRBJ2-5, the V gene TRBV27; 8 bases are shared with TRBD1. V gave up 1 base and J gave up 5 bases; unmatched junction bases: 15. This CDR3 is built from 18 residues. Germline V gives CDR1 MNHEY, CDR2 SMNVEV (reference sequence). In DNA, the CDR3 is TGTGCCAGCAGTTTATTGAGTAGGTCAGGGGGCCTCTTTGAGACCCAGTACTTC. Translating gives CASSLLSRSGGLFETQYF.

The rearrangement uses TRBV7-9 and TRBJ1-2, with D perhaps TRBD1 (5 bases). This CDR3 has 14 residues. Between the trimmed V and J ends, which lost 1 base and 2 bases, there was a span of 8 bases. In germline, CDR1 is SEHNR, CDR2 FQNEAQ (reference sequence). CDR3 in DNA: TGTGCCAGCAGCTTAGGGGGGGGGAACTATGGCTACACCTTC. This codes for CASSLGGGNYGYTF.

This clone was seen a handful of times. The chain carries TRBV30 and TRBJ2-4; D remains ambiguous. The CDR3 has 11 residues. V was trimmed by 2 bases and J by 9 bases, leaving 8 bases between them. Germline V gene sequence: CDR1 GTSNPN, CDR2 SVGIG (reference sequence). DNA for the CDR3: TGTGCCTGGAGTAGGAGTGGCATTCAGTACTTC. It encodes CAWSRSGIQYF.

This chain links TRBV9 with TRBJ2-7; D may be TRBD1 (5 bases). V dropped 0 bases and J dropped 4 bases, with 8 bases sitting between them. The CDR3 runs to 13 residues. Per the germline V gene, CDR1 is SGDLS and CDR2 is YYNGEE. The CDR3 protein is CASSVDDRYEQYF. CDR3 sequence (DNA): TGTGCCAGCAGCGTAGACGACAGATACGAGCAGTACTTC.

V gene TRBV4-2 combines with J gene TRBJ2-5, with D unresolved. This CDR3 contains 15 residues. Germline V gives CDR1 LGHNA, CDR2 YNFKEQ. The V end was cut by 0 bases, the J end by 6 bases, with 14 bases between. CDR3 coding DNA: TGTGCCAGCAGCCAAGATGCGGTAGCCGCGCAGACCCAGTACTTC. This gives the protein CASSQDAVAAQTQYF.

The chain combines TRBV19 with TRBJ2-7, with D uncertain. CDR3 length: 14 amino acids. Germline lookup yields CDR1 LNHDA and CDR2 SQIVND (reference sequence). Trimming took off 4 bases at V and 3 bases at J, with 13 bases between the two ends. The CDR3 reads CASSSYWANYEQYF. DNA of the CDR3: TGTGCCAGTAGTAGCTACTGGGCCAACTACGAGCAGTACTTC. The whole variable domain, filled in from reference TRBV19 and TRBJ2-7, reads DGGITQSPKYLFRKEGQNVTLSCEQNLNHDAMYWYRQDPGQGLRLIYYSQIVNDFQKGDIAEGYSVSREKKESFPLTVTSAQKNPTAFYLCASSSYWANYEQYFGPGTRLTVT.

This chain connects TRBV19 to TRBJ2-6; no reliable D call. V dropped 9 bases and J dropped 4 bases, with 16 bases sitting between them. CDR3 length: 15 amino acids. Per the germline V gene, CDR1 is LNHDA and CDR2 is SQIVND (reference sequence). DNA of the CDR3: TGTGCCAGCTTTTGGGCATACGAAGGGGCCAACGTCCTGACTTTC. This translates into CASFWAYEGANVLTF.

The chain has TRBV5-4 and TRBJ2-5, with TRBD2 identical over 7 bases. Germline lookup yields CDR1 SGHNT and CDR2 YYREEE (reference sequence). J lost 1 base, V lost 3 bases, and 6 bases had no gene match. The CDR3 has 15 amino acids. CDR3 nucleotide sequence: TGTGCCAGCAGCTCCGGACTAGTAGGCCAAGAGACCCAGTACTTC. This codes for CASSSGLVGQETQYF.

This clone occurred a few times. The chain recombines TRBV2 with TRBJ1-4; D is perhaps TRBD1 (5 bases). There are 15 residues in the CDR3. Germline V gene data show CDR1 as SNHLY and CDR2 as FYNNEI. The germline V and J ends were trimmed by 6 bases and 5 bases, with 16 bases remaining between them. CDR3 sequence reads: CASRLWAGINEKLFF. As DNA, the CDR3 is TGTGCCAGCAGACTTTGGGCAGGGATAAATGAAAAACTGTTTTTT.

The chain recombines TRBV29-1 with TRBJ2-7, with D maybe TRBD2 (6 bases). V was cut by 5 bases and J by 5 bases, with 16 bases left in between. The germline V gene encodes CDR1 SQVTM and CDR2 ANQGSEA. The length of the CDR3 is 13 residues. The DNA for the CDR3 is TGCAGCGTTACTACGGGACGGGAGCACGAGCAGTACTTC. Its translation: CSVTTGREHEQYF.

This clone was observed a single time. The genes are TRBV5-6 and TRBJ1-5, with TRBD1 matching 7 bases. The germline gives CDR1 SGHDT, CDR2 YYEEEE. Trimming cost V 4 bases and J 3 bases; bases outside gene matches: 7. The CDR3 is 15 amino acids. In DNA, the CDR3 is TGTGCCAGCAGCCGGAGACAGGGCCCCAATCAGCCCCAGCATTTT. Its protein product is CASSRRQGPNQPQHF.

CDR3 protein: CASSLPGQINYGYTF. CDR3 bases: TGTGCCAGCAGCTTACCGGGACAGATTAACTATGGCTACACCTTC. The genes are TRBV7-2 and TRBJ1-2; 7 nucleotides match TRBD1. Germline CDR1 reads SGHTA; CDR2 reads FQGNSA. J gave up 1 base and V 2 bases, and 4 bases lay outside the gene matches. The CDR3 is made up of 15 amino acids. Supplemented by reference TRBV7-2 and TRBJ1-2, the full variable domain reads GAGVSQSPSNKVTEKGKDVELRCDPISGHTALYWYRQSLGQGLEFLIYFQGNSAPDKSGLPSDRFSAERTGGSVSTLTIQRTQQEDSAVYLCASSLPGQINYGYTFGSGTRLTVV.

This clone has a handful of counts. The rearrangement uses TRBV28 and TRBJ1-5, with 11 bases fitting TRBD1. The V and J ends lost 3 bases and 1 base, in that order; junction bases with no gene match: 8. The CDR3 covers 18 residues. Per the germline V gene, CDR1 is MDHEN and CDR2 is SYDVKM. CDR3 region: CASSLGTGGTVSNQPQHF. The DNA of the CDR3 is TGTGCCAGCAGTTTGGGGACAGGGGGAACCGTAAGCAATCAGCCCCAGCATTTT. Full variable domain (remainder filled in from reference TRBV28 and TRBJ1-5): DVKVTQSSRYLVKRTGEKVFLECVQDMDHENMFWYRQDPGLGLRLIYFSYDVKMKEKGDIPEGYSVSREKKERFSLILESASTNQTSMYLCASSLGTGGTVSNQPQHFGDGTRLSIL.

The genes are TRBV27 and TRBJ2-7; the match to TRBD1 covers 8 bases. Germline CDR1 MNHEY, CDR2 SMNVEV (reference sequence). This CDR3 is built from 14 residues. J lost 0 bases, V lost 5 bases, and 3 bases had no gene match. CDR3 residues: CASSRTGPSYEQYF. The CDR3, as DNA: TGTGCCAGCAGTAGGACAGGGCCCTCCTACGAGCAGTACTTC.